These 30 T cell receptor beta chains share one sample of origin, sequenced in a study of beta chain features in type 1 diabetes (dated by TCRdb to the late 2010s). The library was produced with the immunoSEQ multiplex PCR assay. The entire amount of isolated RNA was reverse transcribed using the High Capacity cDNA Reverse Transcription Kit, so the sequenced TCRB transcripts were expressed ones. Held by TCRdb, this immuneACCESS table contains in-frame sequences only and omits some clones. Under half of the omission traces to an unresolved V gene where checked; the cause of the rest is unknown. Across this sample there are roughly 400,000 clones, with 14% seen only once. The ten most abundant clones make up under 0.04% of the sample. Material for sequencing was naive CD4+ T cells from blood. This specimen's cell subset or site label, per the study, means: true naive CD4+ T cells. The receptors here all came from a man aged 25-40 years in good health.

The chain has TRBV7-9 and TRBJ2-7; the D is unclear. Germline V gene lookup returns CDR1 SEHNR and CDR2 FQNEAQ (reference sequence). Trimming stripped 2 bases from V and 0 bases from J, with 8 bases between. This CDR3 comprises 14 residues. The CDR3 loop reads CASSLQAGSYEQYV. The CDR3 DNA follows: TGTGCCAGCAGCTTACAGGCAGGCTCCTACGAGCAGTACGTC.

J is TRBJ1-2 and V is TRBV4-2; 10 bases align to TRBD1. Trimming removed 1 base from V and 3 bases from J; junction bases left unmatched: 2. Germline V gene sequence: CDR1 LGHNA, CDR2 YNFKEQ. This CDR3 comprises 15 residues. CDR3 DNA sequence: TGTGCCAGCAGCCAAGCAGGGACAGGGGACTATGGCTACACCTTC. Its translation: CASSQAGTGDYGYTF.

The chain carries TRBV21-1 and TRBJ2-6; TRBD2, as called in the table, went unchecked against the DNA. TRBV21-1 is a listed pseudogene. The CDR3 contains 18 residues. This CDR3 reads CASSPWTGWSSGANVLTF. The CDR3 bases are TGTGCCAGCAGCCCCTGGACTGGATGGAGCTCTGGGGCCAACGTCCTGACTTTC.

The chain has TRBV7-2 and TRBJ1-3, with D possibly matching TRBD1 (6 bases). CDR3 size: 15 residues. V was trimmed by 6 bases and J by 0 bases, leaving 12 bases between them. Germline V CDR1 and CDR2: SGHTA, FQGNSA. Written as DNA, the CDR3 is TGTGCCAGCAGAAGGACAGCATTCTCTGGAAACACCATATATTTT. Translating it yields CASRRTAFSGNTIYF.

The CDR3 reads CASSPGVYNEQFF. The CDR3 region has the DNA TGTGCCAGCAGCCCGGGGGTGTACAATGAGCAGTTCTTC. V is TRBV11-2 and J is TRBJ2-1; possibly TRBD2 for D (6 bases). This CDR3 has 13 amino acids. From germline, CDR1 is SGHAT and CDR2 FQNNGV. Trimming removed 5 bases at V and 4 bases at J, with 9 bases between.

V usage is TRBV14 and J usage is TRBJ1-2; unclear D gene. Trimming took off 0 bases at V and 10 bases at J, with 15 bases between the two ends. This CDR3 comprises 14 residues. The germline gives CDR1 SGHDN, CDR2 FVKESK. As DNA, the CDR3 is TGTGCCAGCAGCCAAGAGTTGGATGCGGTGGCCTACACCTTC. This codes for CASSQELDAVAYTF.

About this clone itself: Other DNA sequences in the sample encode the same CDR3. The genes are TRBV18 and TRBJ1-2; D ambiguous. CDR1 is KGHSH and CDR2 is LQKENI in the germline V gene. The CDR3 runs 13 residues. V dropped 0 bases and J dropped 4 bases, with 6 bases sitting between them. CDR3 nucleotides: TGTGCCAGCTCACCACCAAGCGTCTATGGCTACACCTTC. Amino acid sequence: CASSPPSVYGYTF.

The rearrangement joins TRBV9 to TRBJ1-1; possible D gene TRBD1, 5 bases. V was pared by 4 bases and J by 5 bases, with 18 bases between. Germline loops: CDR1 SGDLS, CDR2 YYNGEE. The CDR3 has 15 residues. The CDR3 region has the DNA TGTGCCAGCAGCCCAGGTCGGGGCAGGAATACTGAAGCTTTCTTT. It yields the protein CASSPGRGRNTEAFF.

This clone has only a few counts. The chain is built from TRBV7-2 and TRBJ2-3; D not certain. The CDR3 has 16 amino acids. Germline CDR1 reads SGHTA; CDR2 reads FQGNSA. V was shortened by 1 base and J by 5 bases, with 16 bases between the two germline ends. This CDR3 reads CASSLGAFRAVDTQYF. The CDR3 DNA reads TGTGCCAGCAGCTTAGGAGCTTTCCGGGCTGTAGATACGCAGTATTTT.

V usage is TRBV30 and J usage is TRBJ1-5, with D perhaps TRBD1 (5 bases). V was trimmed by 1 base and J by 9 bases, leaving 13 bases between them. Germline CDR1 reads GTSNPN; CDR2 reads SVGIG (reference sequence). CDR3 length equals 13 residues. CDR3 in amino acids: CAWSGEGFTPQHF. The CDR3 DNA reads TGTGCCTGGAGTGGGGAGGGGTTTACGCCCCAGCATTTT.

The J gene is TRBJ1-6, the V gene TRBV6-6; TRBD1 might be the D (6 bases). V was shortened by 6 bases and J by 7 bases, with 10 bases between the two germline ends. This CDR3 is 13 amino acids long. Germline loops: CDR1 MNHNY, CDR2 SVGAGI (reference sequence). DNA for the CDR3: TGTGCCAGCAGGGTACAGGGAAATTCACCCCTCCACTTT. Its protein is CASRVQGNSPLHF.

In this sample, this clone turned up a few times. The chain has TRBV4-1 and TRBJ2-1; 11 nucleotides match TRBD2. V was clipped by 10 bases and J by 9 bases; unmatched bases: 23. The CDR3 extends over 18 amino acids. CDR1 is MGHRA, CDR2 YSYEKL, per germline. The CDR3 nucleotides read TGCGCCACCGCTTCCCGGACTAGCGGGCTATCCTATTGGACTGAGCAGTTCTTC. Translating gives CATASRTSGLSYWTEQFF.

This clone was seen a handful of times. The CDR3 DNA is TGTGCCTGTCGCGTTAAGGGTTGGCAGCCCCAGCATTTT. Encoded protein: CACRVKGWQPQHF. This chain joins TRBV30 and TRBJ1-5; no clear D. CDR3 length: 13 residues. CDR1 is GTSNPN and CDR2 is SVGIG in the germline V gene (reference sequence). Trimming took 6 bases from V and 7 from J, leaving 16 bases between them.

V and J are TRBV7-9 and TRBJ2-1; 8 nucleotides agree with TRBD2. This CDR3 is built from 18 residues. Germline trimming cut 2 bases from V and 1 base from J; bases unmatched to any gene: 10. The germline CDR1 and CDR2 sequences are SEHNR and FQNEAQ (reference sequence). The CDR3 DNA reads as TGTGCCAGCAGCTTAATCCCAGCGGGAGTAATATCCTACAATGAGCAGTTCTTC. This encodes CASSLIPAGVISYNEQFF.

V usage is TRBV7-8 and J usage is TRBJ2-7; D is undetermined. This CDR3 has 12 residues. V dropped 2 bases and J dropped 3 bases, with 5 bases sitting between them. CDR1 is SGHVS and CDR2 is FQNEAQ in the germline V gene. CDR3 in DNA: TGTGCCAGCAGCTTACTCGGCTACGAGCAGTACGTC. It specifies CASSLLGYEQYV.

The V and J genes are TRBV27 and TRBJ2-3; D not certain. CDR1 is MNHEY and CDR2 is SMNVEV in the germline V gene (reference sequence). The CDR3 consists of 12 residues. V lost 3 bases and J lost 3, with 4 bases in between. CDR3 sequence: CASSFRTDTQYF. CDR3 nucleotides: TGTGCCAGCAGTTTTCGTACAGATACGCAGTATTTT.

The rearrangement links TRBV5-1 to TRBJ2-3; D could derive from TRBD1 or TRBD2 (5 bases each). The ends were cut back, 1 base at V and 6 bases at J, with 9 bases in the middle. This CDR3 has 13 residues. Germline loops: CDR1 SGHRS, CDR2 YFSETQ. The CDR3 here is CASSLRGEDTQYF. Written as DNA, the CDR3 is TGCGCCAGCAGCTTGAGGGGAGAGGATACGCAGTATTTT.

This sequence joins TRBV10-3 and TRBJ2-2; TRBD2 agrees at 9 bases. The length of the CDR3 is 14 residues. CDR1 is ENHRY, CDR2 SYGVKD, per germline. J lost 0 bases, V lost 8 bases, and 1 base had no gene match. CDR3 protein: CAIERGANTGELFF. The CDR3 DNA sequence: TGTGCCATCGAGCGGGGGGCGAACACCGGGGAGCTGTTTTTT.

This clone was picked up a small number of times. The chain couples TRBV29-1 to TRBJ1-4; possibly TRBD1 for D (6 bases). Germline CDR1 is SQVTM and CDR2 is ANQGSEA. V lost 7 bases and J lost 6, with 15 bases in between. The CDR3 has 13 amino acids. CDR3 residues: CSGRGQGYEKLFF. CDR3 DNA sequence: TGCAGCGGCCGGGGGCAGGGCTATGAAAAACTGTTTTTT.

This clone came up a few times. The V gene is TRBV27, the J gene TRBJ2-1, with TRBD2 as a possible D gene (5 bases). The V end was cut by 5 bases, the J end by 3 bases, with 14 bases between. Germline V gene data show CDR1 as MNHEY and CDR2 as SMNVEV (reference sequence). CDR3 length: 15 amino acids. DNA for the CDR3: TGTGCCAGCAGTCCCGGGGAGACCCTCTACAATGAGCAGTTCTTC. This codes for CASSPGETLYNEQFF.

This clone was seen a handful of times. This sequence joins TRBV30 and TRBJ2-7, with TRBD1 identical over 8 bases. CDR3 length: 13 amino acids. CDR1 is GTSNPN and CDR2 is SVGIG in the germline V gene (reference sequence). The trim removed 5 bases at V and 3 bases at J, leaving 6 bases unmatched. The CDR3 loop reads CAWGTGKDYEQYV. The DNA for the CDR3 is TGTGCCTGGGGGACAGGAAAAGACTACGAGCAGTACGTC.

This clone was detected only a few times. The chain is built from TRBV19 and TRBJ2-5; 12 positions match TRBD2. V shed 4 bases, J shed 3 bases, and the junction held 0 bases outside the gene matches. Germline V gene lookup returns CDR1 LNHDA and CDR2 SQIVND (reference sequence). CDR3 length equals 14 residues. The CDR3 sequence is CASSRLAGEETQYF. The CDR3 nucleotides are TGTGCCAGTAGTAGACTAGCGGGAGAAGAGACCCAGTACTTC.

This chain connects TRBV20-1 to TRBJ2-1; D not resolved. The germline V gene has CDR1 DFQATT and CDR2 SNEGSKA (reference sequence). The CDR3 extends over 10 amino acids. V was shortened by 6 bases and J by 8 bases, with 8 bases between the two germline ends. The CDR3 spells CSAVRDEQFF. In DNA, the CDR3 is TGCAGTGCCGTAAGAGATGAGCAGTTCTTC.

This clone was counted between two and nine times. The chain joins TRBV9 to TRBJ1-3; TRBD1 agrees at 8 bases. Germline-derived CDR1 and CDR2 are SGDLS and YYNGEE. CDR3 length: 13 amino acids. The trim removed 3 bases at V and 4 bases at J, leaving 0 bases unmatched. The DNA for the CDR3 is TGTGCCAGCAGCGGGACAGGGGGAAACACCATATATTTT. This sequence encodes CASSGTGGNTIYF.

There are a few counts of this clone. This same CDR3 is encoded by further DNA sequences in the sample. The rearrangement uses TRBV6-6 and TRBJ2-3; possible D gene TRBD1, 6 bases. The germline gives CDR1 MNHNY, CDR2 SVGAGI (reference sequence). V was pared by 0 bases and J by 5 bases, with 9 bases between. CDR3 length: 14 amino acids. The CDR3 region has the DNA TGTGCCAGCAGTTACTCGCAAGGGGGAGATACGCAGTATTTT. Encoded protein: CASSYSQGGDTQYF.

This rearrangement joins TRBV20-1 to TRBJ1-2; D not resolved. The CDR3 consists of 11 residues. In germline, CDR1 is DFQATT, CDR2 SNEGSKA (reference sequence). Trimming left V 4 bases short and J 7 bases short, with 10 bases between. The DNA for the CDR3 is TGCAGTGCTAAGTATCTAGGTGGCTACACCTTC. This codes for CSAKYLGGYTF.

This chain joins TRBV6-5 and TRBJ2-1; 7 bases align to TRBD2. This CDR3 is 14 amino acids long. V lost 6 bases, J lost 3 bases, and 5 bases stayed unmatched. The germline V gene has CDR1 MNHEY and CDR2 SVGAGI. The CDR3 region has the DNA TGTGCCAGCAGCCCAGGACTAGTCTACAATGAGCAGTTCTTC. Translating it yields CASSPGLVYNEQFF.

This sequence joins TRBV29-1 and TRBJ2-1; TRBD1 might be the D (6 bases). Germline V gives CDR1 SQVTM, CDR2 ANQGSEA. Trimming removed 5 bases from V and 0 bases from J, with 11 bases in between. The CDR3 contains 14 residues. CDR3 coding DNA: TGCAGCGTTTTCAAGGACAGCTCCTACAATGAGCAGTTCTTC. It codes for CSVFKDSSYNEQFF.

The chain uses TRBV29-1 and TRBJ2-4; D might be TRBD2 (6 bases). The germline V and J ends were trimmed by 7 bases and 0 bases, with 16 bases remaining between them. Germline V CDR1 and CDR2: SQVTM, ANQGSEA. This CDR3 has 15 amino acids. As DNA, the CDR3 is TGCAGCGCCGAGGCGGGGAGCCTAGCCAAAAACATTCAGTACTTC. Amino acid sequence: CSAEAGSLAKNIQYF.

Only a few counts were recorded for this clone. J is TRBJ2-7 and V is TRBV6-6, with TRBD1 matching 8 bases. The length of the CDR3 is 16 residues. V shed 5 bases and J 4 bases; nucleotides not matched to a gene: 13. Germline loops: CDR1 MNHNY, CDR2 SVGAGI (reference sequence). The CDR3 DNA sequence: TGTGCCAGCAGTAAGACAGGCACGACAGGGGATTACGAGCAGTACTTC. Translation gives CASSKTGTTGDYEQYF.